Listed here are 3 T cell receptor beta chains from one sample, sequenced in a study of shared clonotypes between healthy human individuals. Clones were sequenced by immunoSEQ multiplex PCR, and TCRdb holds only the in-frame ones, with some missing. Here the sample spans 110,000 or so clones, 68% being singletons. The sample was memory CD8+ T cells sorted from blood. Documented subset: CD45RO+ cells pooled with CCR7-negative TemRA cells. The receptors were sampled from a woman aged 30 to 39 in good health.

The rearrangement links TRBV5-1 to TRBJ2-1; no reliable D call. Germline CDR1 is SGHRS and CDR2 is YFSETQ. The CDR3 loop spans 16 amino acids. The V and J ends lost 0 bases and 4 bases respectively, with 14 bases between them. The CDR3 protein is CASSLEGLILYNEQFF. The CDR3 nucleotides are TGCGCCAGCAGCTTGGAAGGGCTAATACTTTACAATGAGCAGTTCTTC.

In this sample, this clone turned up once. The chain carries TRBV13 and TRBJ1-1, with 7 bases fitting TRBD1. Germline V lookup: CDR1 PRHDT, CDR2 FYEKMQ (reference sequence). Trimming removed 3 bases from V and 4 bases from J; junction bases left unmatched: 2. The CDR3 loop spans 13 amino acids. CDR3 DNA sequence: TGTGCCAGCAGCTTCGCAGGGGGCACTGAAGCTTTCTTT. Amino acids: CASSFAGGTEAFF. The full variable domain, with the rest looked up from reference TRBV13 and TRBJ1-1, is AAGVIQSPRHLIKEKRETATLKCYPIPRHDTVYWYQQGPGQDPQFLISFYEKMQSDKGSIPDRFSAQQFSDYHSELNMSSLELGDSALYFCASSFAGGTEAFFGQGTRLTVV.

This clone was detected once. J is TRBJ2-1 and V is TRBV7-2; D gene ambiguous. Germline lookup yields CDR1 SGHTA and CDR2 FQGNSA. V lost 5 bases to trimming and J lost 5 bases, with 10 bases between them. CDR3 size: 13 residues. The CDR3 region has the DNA TGTGCCAGCAGCAGGTACATCGACAATGAGCAGTTCTTC. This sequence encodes CASSRYIDNEQFF.